This T cell receptor (beta chain) was sequenced for a study of blood T cell repertoires in COVID-19. Background on the study: Donors in the United States, Italy and Spain gave samples during acute or convalescent COVID-19.

Original methodology: Estimation of nucleated cell counts was performed using reference gene primer amplification. Sequenced by immunoSEQ multiplex PCR; TCRdb stores in-frame clones only, minus some. V, J and clone size reflect that table, while D and trimming were determined from the DNA. The sample lists about 200,000 clones; about 86% were seen once. Looked up from germline, CDR1 is MDHEN and CDR2 is SYDVKM. The CDR3 is 13 residues long. V shed 3 bases and J shed 3 bases, with 8 bases lying between them. Clinical histories supplied by participants themselves formed the basis of cohort assignment. All recovered Cohort 3 donors got two negative PCRs, got clearance, or saw symptom resolution.

This sequence joins TRBV28 and TRBJ1-2, with D hard to call. The sequenced material came from PBMCs or T cells enriched from blood (not recorded which). The sequence derives from a man in his forties or fifties who had recovered from COVID-19. The CDR3: CASSFGYYYGYTF. CDR3 nucleotides: TGTGCCAGCAGTTTCGGGTATTACTATGGCTACACCTTC.